This is a list of T cell receptor beta chains from one sample in a study of blood T cell repertoires in COVID-19. Some clones are missing from TCRdb's copy, which holds only in-frame ones; the method was immunoSEQ multiplex PCR. Among roughly 150,000 clones listed, almost 85% were seen once. The sequenced material came from peripheral blood. Receptors originate from a man aged 45-65 years with acute or convalescent COVID-19. The conserved cysteine and the conserved F or W are not part of the CDR3 here.

j_call v_call cdr3_aa
TRBJ2-2 TRBV10-3 AISDQRGARGTGELF
TRBJ2-7 TRBV9 ASSATTSYEQY
TRBJ2-3 TRBV27 ASRPAGVTTDTQY
TRBJ2-7 TRBV27 ASSLFAPGQSSYEQY
TRBJ1-5 TRBV2 ASSPQGDQPQH
TRBJ2-2 TRBV7-6 ASSPTVIAGTGELF
TRBJ2-5 TRBV7-2 ASSLVVAGGPEGETQY
TRBJ1-5 TRBV24-1 APTGRNQPQH
TRBJ1-1 TRBV9 ASSAQGGNTEAF
TRBJ2-7 TRBV19 ASRAGQGPVGEQY
TRBJ2-7 TRBV27 ASSLRRGLAGGPLY
TRBJ1-4 TRBV6-6 ASSLPGQDNEKLF
TRBJ1-6 TRBV13 ASSLGTGYNSPLH
TRBJ1-5 TRBV7-8 ASSPPGQGNQPQH
TRBJ1-1 TRBV29-1 SVDQVINTEAF
TRBJ1-2 TRBV6-5 ASSYSTQWARYGYT
TRBJ2-7 TRBV10-1 ASSESRQGAGEQY
TRBJ1-6 TRBV18 ASSLPGHLNSPLH
TRBJ2-7 TRBV27 ASSSVWGGASREQY
TRBJ1-3 TRBV3-1/TRBV3-2 ASSQDRPGLNSGNTIY
TRBJ2-1 TRBV28 AGRPVQGGNEQF
TRBJ1-1 TRBV4-2 ASSQGGNTEAF
TRBJ1-2 TRBV12-3/TRBV12-4 ASRTGGSGYT
TRBJ1-5 TRBV19 ASSMRDRGNQPQH
TRBJ1-1 TRBV30 AWSGDGGRAF
TRBJ1-1 TRBV5-4 ASSSQGGSGAF
TRBJ2-7 TRBV6-5 ASSYSRANAYEQY
TRBJ2-6 TRBV11-2 ASSLRGTVNSGANVLT
TRBJ1-6 TRBV30 AGHQGTAAPLH
TRBJ2-4 TRBV9 ASSVGEGTGERNIQY
TRBJ2-1 TRBV9 ASSVGDNSNNEQF
TRBJ1-5 TRBV19 ASKSREGRPSNQPQH
TRBJ2-6 TRBV11-1 ASSRSSSGANVLT
TRBJ2-7 TRBV5-8 ASSLSGGRRTYEQY
TRBJ1-2 TRBV6-1 ASSEQRQGLYGYT
TRBJ1-1 TRBV28 ASSLWANTEAF
TRBJ1-1 TRBV27 ASSLRQRLGNTEAF
TRBJ1-6 TRBV12-3/TRBV12-4 ASMANSPLH
TRBJ1-4 TRBV3-1/TRBV3-2 ASSQESGGINEKLF
TRBJ1-4 TRBV5-6 ASSLRTGINEKLF
TRBJ1-1 TRBV4-1 ASSQVRLMTEAF
TRBJ2-3 TRBV5-1 ASSLNRGGTDTQY
TRBJ1-5 TRBV5-4 ASSLGGGSNQPQH
TRBJ2-7 TRBV10-3 AISGQGWRDEQY
TRBJ1-6 TRBV3-1/TRBV3-2 ASSDGTGAPLH
TRBJ1-1 TRBV2 ASSGAVVDTEAF
TRBJ2-1 TRBV7-8 ASSNPGLNNEQF
TRBJ2-3 TRBV19 ASSIARTGWDTQY
TRBJ2-7 TRBV10-2 ASSDPRREPSYEQY
TRBJ2-1 TRBV13 ASSLGMRELNNEQF
TRBJ2-3 TRBV7-9 ASSHGGSTTDTQY
TRBJ2-7 TRBV12-3/TRBV12-4 ASSSQYEQY
TRBJ2-1 TRBV6-2/TRBV6-3 ASSFPGQAGRSSYNEQF
TRBJ1-1 TRBV5-6 ASSLGGGGTEAF
TRBJ2-1 TRBV6-5 ASSPPDRGMNEQF
TRBJ2-2 TRBV6-6 ASSYVGGGAGELF